This T cell receptor beta chain was captured in a study of blood T cells in healthy people across ages. V dropped 5 bases and J dropped 10 bases, with 12 bases sitting between them. Germline V CDR1 and CDR2: SGHTA, FQGNSA. The CDR3 spans 12 residues. This clonotype has only a few counts. Being one base from a much bigger clone, this may be a read error. Sample-barcoded 5' priming and a J-beta primer mix drove a second PCR of 7 to 11 cycles. TCRdb used MiXCR to reprocess the 5' RACE reads, holding one entry per CDR3 protein. The sample yields roughly 650,000 distinct CDR3 sequences, roughly 32% seen once.

This clonotype was sampled from an elderly woman in good health. Specimen: blood. This chain joins TRBV7-2 and TRBJ2-1, with no clear D. Here the CDR3 reads CASSVHRGEQFF. The CDR3 DNA is TGTGCCAGCAGCGTTCACAGAGGCGAGCAGTTCTTC. The full variable domain, completed using reference TRBV7-2 and TRBJ2-1, is GAGVSQSPSNKVTEKGKDVELRCDPISGHTALYWYRQSLGQGLEFLIYFQGNSAPDKSGLPSDRFSAERTGGSVSTLTIQRTQQEDSAVYLCASSVHRGEQFFGPGTRLTVL.